This T cell receptor beta chain was recovered during a study of blood T cell repertoires in COVID-19. Study-wide context: The United States, Italy and Spain provided the acute and convalescent COVID-19 samples. The analysed material was cDNA or gDNA that came from T cells, B-cell-depleted T cells, or PBMCs.

Seattle's cohort entered during active infection and was followed longitudinally. Original handling: Reference gene primer amplification in the assay estimated nucleated cell counts. Repertoires were generated with immunoSEQ multiplex PCR, while TCRdb's copy carries only in-frame clones and drops some. For V, J and clone size, that table is used; D and trimming come from the DNA. The table lists fewer than 650,000 clones, roughly nine tenths of them singletons. V was pared by 6 bases and J by 8 bases, with 22 bases between. The germline gives CDR1 MNHNY, CDR2 SVGAGI (reference sequence). CDR3 size: 16 residues.

V usage is TRBV6-6 and J usage is TRBJ1-4; possible D gene TRBD1, 6 bases. This receptor was identified in a woman aged 45-59 years with COVID-19, enrolled during active disease. The sequenced material came from peripheral blood. The CDR3 sequence: CASRRQGPFSGEKLFF. CDR3 bases: TGTGCCAGCAGGAGGCAGGGGCCGTTCAGTGGGGAAAAACTGTTTTTT.